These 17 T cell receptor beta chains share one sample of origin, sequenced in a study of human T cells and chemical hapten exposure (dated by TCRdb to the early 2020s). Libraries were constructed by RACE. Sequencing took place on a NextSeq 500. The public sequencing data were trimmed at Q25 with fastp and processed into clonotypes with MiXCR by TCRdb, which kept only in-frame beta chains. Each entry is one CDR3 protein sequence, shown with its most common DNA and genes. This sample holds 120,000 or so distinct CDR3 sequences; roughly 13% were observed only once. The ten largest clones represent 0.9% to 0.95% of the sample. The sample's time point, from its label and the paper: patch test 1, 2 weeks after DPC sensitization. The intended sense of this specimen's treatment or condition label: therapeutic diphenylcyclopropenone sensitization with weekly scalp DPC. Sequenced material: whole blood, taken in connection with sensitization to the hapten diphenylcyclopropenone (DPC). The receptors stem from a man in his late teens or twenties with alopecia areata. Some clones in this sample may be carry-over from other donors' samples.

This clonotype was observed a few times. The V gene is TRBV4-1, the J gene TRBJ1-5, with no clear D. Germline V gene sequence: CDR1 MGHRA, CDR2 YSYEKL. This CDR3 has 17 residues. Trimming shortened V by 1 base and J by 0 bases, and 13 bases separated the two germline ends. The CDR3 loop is CASSQVRARYSNQPQHF. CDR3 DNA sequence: TGCGCCAGCAGCCAAGTTAGGGCCCGGTATAGCAATCAGCCCCAGCATTTT.

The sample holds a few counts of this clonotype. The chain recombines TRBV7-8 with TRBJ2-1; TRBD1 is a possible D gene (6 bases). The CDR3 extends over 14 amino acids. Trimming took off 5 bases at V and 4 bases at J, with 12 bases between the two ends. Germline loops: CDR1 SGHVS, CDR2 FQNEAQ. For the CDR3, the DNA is TGTGCCAGCAGCCCCGGGACACATTACAATGAGCAGTTCTTC. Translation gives CASSPGTHYNEQFF. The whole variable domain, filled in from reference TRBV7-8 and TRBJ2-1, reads GAGVSQSPRYKVAKRGQDVALRCDPISGHVSLFWYQQALGQGPEFLTYFQNEAQLDKSGLPSDRFFAERPEGSVSTLKIQRTQQEDSAVYLCASSPGTHYNEQFFGPGTRLTVL.

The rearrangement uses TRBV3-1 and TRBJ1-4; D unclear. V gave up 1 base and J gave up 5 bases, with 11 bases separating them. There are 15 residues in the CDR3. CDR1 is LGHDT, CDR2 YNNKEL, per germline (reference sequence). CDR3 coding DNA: TGTGCCAGCAGCCAAGTGACTAAGAGGAATGAAAAACTGTTTTTT. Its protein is CASSQVTKRNEKLFF.

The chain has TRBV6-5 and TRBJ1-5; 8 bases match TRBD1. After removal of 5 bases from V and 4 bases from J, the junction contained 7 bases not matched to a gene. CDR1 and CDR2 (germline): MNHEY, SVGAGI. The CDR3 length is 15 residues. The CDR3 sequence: CASSTYRGSNQPQHF. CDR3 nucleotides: TGTGCCAGCAGTACATACAGGGGGTCGAATCAGCCCCAGCATTTT.

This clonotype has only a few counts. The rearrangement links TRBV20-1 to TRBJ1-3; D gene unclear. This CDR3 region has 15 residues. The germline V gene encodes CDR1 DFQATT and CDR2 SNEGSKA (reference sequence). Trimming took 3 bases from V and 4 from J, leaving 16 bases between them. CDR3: CSARGPHHGGNTIYF. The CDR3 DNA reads TGCAGTGCTAGGGGTCCCCATCACGGGGGAAACACCATATATTTT.

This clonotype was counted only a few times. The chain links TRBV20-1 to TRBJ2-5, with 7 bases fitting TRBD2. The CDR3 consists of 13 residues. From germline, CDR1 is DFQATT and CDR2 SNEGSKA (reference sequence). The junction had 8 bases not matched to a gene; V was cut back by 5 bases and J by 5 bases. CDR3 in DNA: TGCAGTGCTCGACCGGGGGGAGGGGAGACCCAGTACTTC. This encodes CSARPGGGETQYF.

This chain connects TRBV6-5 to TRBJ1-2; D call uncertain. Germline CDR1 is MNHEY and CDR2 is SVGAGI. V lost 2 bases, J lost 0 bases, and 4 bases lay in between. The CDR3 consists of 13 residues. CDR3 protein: CASSYGANYGYTF. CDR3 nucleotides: TGTGCCAGCAGTTACGGGGCTAACTATGGCTACACCTTC.

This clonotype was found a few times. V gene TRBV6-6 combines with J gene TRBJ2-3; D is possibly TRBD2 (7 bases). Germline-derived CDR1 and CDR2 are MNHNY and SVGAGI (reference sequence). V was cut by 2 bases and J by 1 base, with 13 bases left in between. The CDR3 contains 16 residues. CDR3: CASSYGSGGRTDTQYF. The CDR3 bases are TGTGCCAGCAGTTACGGGTCGGGGGGCCGCACAGATACGCAGTATTTT.

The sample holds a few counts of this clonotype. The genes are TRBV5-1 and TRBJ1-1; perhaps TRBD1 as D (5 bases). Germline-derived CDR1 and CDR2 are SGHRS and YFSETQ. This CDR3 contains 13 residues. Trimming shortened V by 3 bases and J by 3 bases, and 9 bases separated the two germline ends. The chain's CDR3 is CASSSKGYTEAFF. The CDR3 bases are TGCGCCAGCAGCTCAAAGGGGTACACTGAAGCTTTCTTT.

In DNA, the CDR3 is TGCGCCAGCAGCCAAGACCGGGGGGCTAGCAATGAGCAGTTCTTC. It encodes CASSQDRGASNEQFF. The chain employs TRBV4-1 and TRBJ2-1, with D possibly being TRBD2 (7 bases). The CDR3 covers 15 residues. The ends were cut back, 0 bases at V and 6 bases at J, with 12 bases in the middle. Germline-derived CDR1 and CDR2 are MGHRA and YSYEKL.

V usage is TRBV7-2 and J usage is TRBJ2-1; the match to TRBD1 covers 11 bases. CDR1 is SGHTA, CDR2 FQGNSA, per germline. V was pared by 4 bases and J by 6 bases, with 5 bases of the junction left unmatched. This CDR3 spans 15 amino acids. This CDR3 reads CASSWTGTGGNEQFF. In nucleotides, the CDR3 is TGTGCCAGCAGCTGGACCGGGACAGGGGGCAATGAGCAGTTCTTC. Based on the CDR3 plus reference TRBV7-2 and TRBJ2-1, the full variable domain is GAGVSQSPSNKVTEKGKDVELRCDPISGHTALYWYRQSLGQGLEFLIYFQGNSAPDKSGLPSDRFSAERTGGSVSTLTIQRTQQEDSAVYLCASSWTGTGGNEQFFGPGTRLTVL.

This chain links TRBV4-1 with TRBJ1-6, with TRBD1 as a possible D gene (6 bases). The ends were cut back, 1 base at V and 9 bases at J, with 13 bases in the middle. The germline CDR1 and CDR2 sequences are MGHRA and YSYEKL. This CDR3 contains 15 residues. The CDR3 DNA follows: TGCGCCAGCAGCCAAGTTTCAGACAGGAGTTCACCCCTCCACTTT. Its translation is CASSQVSDRSSPLHF.

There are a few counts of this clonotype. DNA for the CDR3: TGTGCCAGCAGCTTAGTAACGGGAGTTCCTTTCTTT. Translating gives CASSLVTGVPFF. The chain combines TRBV7-2 with TRBJ1-1, with D uncertain. The CDR3 contains 12 residues. V lost 1 base, J lost 12 bases, and 12 bases lay in between. Germline assignment: CDR1 SGHTA and CDR2 FQGNSA.

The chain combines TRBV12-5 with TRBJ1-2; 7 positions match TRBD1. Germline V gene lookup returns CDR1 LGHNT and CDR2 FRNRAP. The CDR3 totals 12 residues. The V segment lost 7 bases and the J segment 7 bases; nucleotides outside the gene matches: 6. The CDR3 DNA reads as TGTGCTAGTGCCTTGACAGGGACTGGCTACACCTTC. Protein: CASALTGTGYTF.

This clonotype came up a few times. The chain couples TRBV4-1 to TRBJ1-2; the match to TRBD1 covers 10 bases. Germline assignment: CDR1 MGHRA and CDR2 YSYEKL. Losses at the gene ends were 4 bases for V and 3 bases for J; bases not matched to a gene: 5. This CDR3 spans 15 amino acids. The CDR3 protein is CASSPTGGGDYGYTF. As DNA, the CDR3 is TGCGCCAGCAGCCCGACAGGGGGCGGAGACTATGGCTACACCTTC.

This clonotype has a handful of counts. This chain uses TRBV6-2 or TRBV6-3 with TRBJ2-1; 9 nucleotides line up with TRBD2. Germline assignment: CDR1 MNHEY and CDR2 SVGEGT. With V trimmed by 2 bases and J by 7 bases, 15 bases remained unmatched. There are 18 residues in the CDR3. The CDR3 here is CASSYVLAGYRYENEQFF. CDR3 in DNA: TGTGCCAGCAGTTACGTCCTAGCGGGGTACCGATATGAAAATGAGCAGTTCTTC.

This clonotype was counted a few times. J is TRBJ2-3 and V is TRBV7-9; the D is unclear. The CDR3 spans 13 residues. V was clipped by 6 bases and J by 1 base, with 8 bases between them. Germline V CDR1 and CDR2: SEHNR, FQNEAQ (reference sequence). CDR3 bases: TGTGCCAGCAGTCTCGAAGGCACAGATACGCAGTATTTT. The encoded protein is CASSLEGTDTQYF.